One TCR beta chain is described in this entry. The target antigen is unknown. The CDR3 is 14 residues long. Germline CDR1 and CDR2: SGDLS and YYNGEE. After removal of 3 bases from V and 5 bases from J, the junction contained 7 bases not matched to a gene. This entry comes from a study of T cell responses to AZD1222 COVID-19 vaccine. Study observations and caveats: Clonal diversity may have been underestimated, and the donors were mostly white British, with more females than males. It was only after the peak T cell response that any repertoires were sampled.

Sequencing was performed with immunoSEQ multiplex PCR; in TCRdb, only in-frame clones are kept and a portion is missing. In the table there are roughly 160,000 clones, roughly nine tenths of which are singletons. This receptor was obtained from an adult in good health. The V call is TRBV9, the J call TRBJ1-2, with TRBD1 matching over 7 bases. Here the sequenced sample was peripheral blood, taken on day 0 of AZD1222 vaccination. The CDR3 loop is CASSAPGGKYGYTF. The CDR3 DNA follows: TGTGCCAGCAGCGCCCCAGGGGGTAAATATGGCTACACCTTC.